This is a list of T cell receptor beta chains from one sample in a study of T-cell reconstitution after alpha-beta-depleted transplantation in children. TCRdb ran MiXCR on the PCR reads and lists one entry per CDR3 protein. Of more than 200,000 distinct CDR3 sequences detected, roughly 25% appear once; the ten largest clones hold around 2.5%. Sequencing used PBMCs, obtained before TCRalphabeta/CD19-depleted stem cell transplant. These receptor sequences come from a girl aged 2 to 9 with Fanconi anemia, due to receive a stem cell transplant. Each CDR3 is given without its conserved first and last residue. A D gene is named only where the DNA matches it firmly.

j_gene: TRBJ2-6; v_gene: TRBV20-1; d_gene: -; CDR3aa: SAREGVGANVLT
j_gene: TRBJ2-3; v_gene: TRBV7-6; d_gene: TRBD2; CDR3aa: ASSLLASGGADTQY
j_gene: TRBJ1-2; v_gene: TRBV20-1; d_gene: -; CDR3aa: SAFLQENYGYT
j_gene: TRBJ1-2; v_gene: TRBV20-1; d_gene: -; CDR3aa: SARGQGYGYT
j_gene: TRBJ2-7; v_gene: TRBV12-3/TRBV12-4; d_gene: -; CDR3aa: ASSYTGFSYEQY
j_gene: TRBJ2-3; v_gene: TRBV7-9; d_gene: -; CDR3aa: ASSHAGGGVHTQY
j_gene: TRBJ2-2; v_gene: TRBV15; d_gene: -; CDR3aa: ATSRDWGNTGELF
j_gene: TRBJ2-4; v_gene: TRBV10-3; d_gene: -; CDR3aa: AISESIKNIQY
j_gene: TRBJ2-1; v_gene: TRBV5-6; d_gene: -; CDR3aa: ASSLRGLTARREQF
j_gene: TRBJ2-1; v_gene: TRBV4-1; d_gene: TRBD2; CDR3aa: ASSQAAGVTYNEQF
j_gene: TRBJ2-1; v_gene: TRBV7-2; d_gene: -; CDR3aa: ASSPGVFSYNEQF
j_gene: TRBJ2-5; v_gene: TRBV7-2; d_gene: TRBD1; CDR3aa: ASSRTGLAETQY
j_gene: TRBJ2-1; v_gene: TRBV4-1; d_gene: TRBD2; CDR3aa: ASSQGLAGLDEQF
j_gene: TRBJ2-7; v_gene: TRBV29-1; d_gene: -; CDR3aa: SVSAGLGNEQY
j_gene: TRBJ2-7; v_gene: TRBV29-1; d_gene: -; CDR3aa: SVETGTTYEQY
j_gene: TRBJ2-3; v_gene: TRBV29-1; d_gene: TRBD2; CDR3aa: SVQTSGRDTQY
j_gene: TRBJ2-7; v_gene: TRBV6-5; d_gene: TRBD1; CDR3aa: ASSYDGQGGTYEQY
j_gene: TRBJ2-3; v_gene: TRBV7-2; d_gene: TRBD2; CDR3aa: ASSWLAGGGDTQY
j_gene: TRBJ2-7; v_gene: TRBV25-1; d_gene: TRBD1; CDR3aa: ASSEYAGTGTYEQY
j_gene: TRBJ2-1; v_gene: TRBV2; d_gene: TRBD2; CDR3aa: ASPGASGNGEQF
j_gene: TRBJ2-7; v_gene: TRBV6-4; d_gene: -; CDR3aa: ASSTRSGDPPSSLFYEQY
j_gene: TRBJ2-2; v_gene: TRBV2; d_gene: TRBD2; CDR3aa: ASSENIPLAGGSGELF
j_gene: TRBJ2-3; v_gene: TRBV12-3/TRBV12-4; d_gene: TRBD2; CDR3aa: ASSFAGSREDTDTQY
j_gene: TRBJ2-1; v_gene: TRBV5-1; d_gene: TRBD2; CDR3aa: ASSSWATSGNNEQF
j_gene: TRBJ1-2; v_gene: TRBV20-1; d_gene: -; CDR3aa: SARVGAGYT
j_gene: TRBJ2-7; v_gene: TRBV6-5; d_gene: TRBD2; CDR3aa: ASTGLGTTYEQY
j_gene: TRBJ1-1; v_gene: TRBV10-3; d_gene: -; CDR3aa: AISESTRAF
j_gene: TRBJ2-1; v_gene: TRBV6-1; d_gene: TRBD1; CDR3aa: ASTKTPDRGLYNEQF
j_gene: TRBJ2-1; v_gene: TRBV5-1; d_gene: -; CDR3aa: ASSLTVYNEQF
j_gene: TRBJ2-3; v_gene: TRBV28; d_gene: TRBD1; CDR3aa: ASTAGTGADTQY
j_gene: TRBJ2-3; v_gene: TRBV11-1; d_gene: TRBD1; CDR3aa: ASSLRTGGWDTQY
j_gene: TRBJ2-1; v_gene: TRBV29-1; d_gene: TRBD2; CDR3aa: SVTSGLNNEQF
j_gene: TRBJ2-7; v_gene: TRBV7-9; d_gene: -; CDR3aa: ASSFVLTGEQVEQY
j_gene: TRBJ2-5; v_gene: TRBV10-3; d_gene: TRBD2; CDR3aa: AIRDPASGRPETQY
j_gene: TRBJ2-5; v_gene: TRBV5-1; d_gene: TRBD2; CDR3aa: ASSLAGRSGRARETQY
j_gene: TRBJ2-2; v_gene: TRBV20-1; d_gene: -; CDR3aa: SASAPIINTGELF
j_gene: TRBJ2-1; v_gene: TRBV12-3/TRBV12-4; d_gene: TRBD2; CDR3aa: ASSPRGGNEQF
j_gene: TRBJ2-7; v_gene: TRBV4-1; d_gene: -; CDR3aa: ASSQYAGRVYEQY
j_gene: TRBJ2-1; v_gene: TRBV9; d_gene: -; CDR3aa: ASSVDPSNNEQF
j_gene: TRBJ2-1; v_gene: TRBV20-1; d_gene: TRBD2; CDR3aa: CARDPRGGYYNEQF
j_gene: TRBJ2-1; v_gene: TRBV29-1; d_gene: -; CDR3aa: SVEPVSSYNEQF
j_gene: TRBJ1-2; v_gene: TRBV27; d_gene: TRBD1; CDR3aa: ASRTDRAANYGYT
j_gene: TRBJ2-1; v_gene: TRBV20-1; d_gene: TRBD2; CDR3aa: SARLAGLMPYNEQF
j_gene: TRBJ1-4; v_gene: TRBV12-3/TRBV12-4; d_gene: -; CDR3aa: ASSLSGSREKLF
j_gene: TRBJ2-1; v_gene: TRBV25-1; d_gene: TRBD2; CDR3aa: ASSGSGSPKL